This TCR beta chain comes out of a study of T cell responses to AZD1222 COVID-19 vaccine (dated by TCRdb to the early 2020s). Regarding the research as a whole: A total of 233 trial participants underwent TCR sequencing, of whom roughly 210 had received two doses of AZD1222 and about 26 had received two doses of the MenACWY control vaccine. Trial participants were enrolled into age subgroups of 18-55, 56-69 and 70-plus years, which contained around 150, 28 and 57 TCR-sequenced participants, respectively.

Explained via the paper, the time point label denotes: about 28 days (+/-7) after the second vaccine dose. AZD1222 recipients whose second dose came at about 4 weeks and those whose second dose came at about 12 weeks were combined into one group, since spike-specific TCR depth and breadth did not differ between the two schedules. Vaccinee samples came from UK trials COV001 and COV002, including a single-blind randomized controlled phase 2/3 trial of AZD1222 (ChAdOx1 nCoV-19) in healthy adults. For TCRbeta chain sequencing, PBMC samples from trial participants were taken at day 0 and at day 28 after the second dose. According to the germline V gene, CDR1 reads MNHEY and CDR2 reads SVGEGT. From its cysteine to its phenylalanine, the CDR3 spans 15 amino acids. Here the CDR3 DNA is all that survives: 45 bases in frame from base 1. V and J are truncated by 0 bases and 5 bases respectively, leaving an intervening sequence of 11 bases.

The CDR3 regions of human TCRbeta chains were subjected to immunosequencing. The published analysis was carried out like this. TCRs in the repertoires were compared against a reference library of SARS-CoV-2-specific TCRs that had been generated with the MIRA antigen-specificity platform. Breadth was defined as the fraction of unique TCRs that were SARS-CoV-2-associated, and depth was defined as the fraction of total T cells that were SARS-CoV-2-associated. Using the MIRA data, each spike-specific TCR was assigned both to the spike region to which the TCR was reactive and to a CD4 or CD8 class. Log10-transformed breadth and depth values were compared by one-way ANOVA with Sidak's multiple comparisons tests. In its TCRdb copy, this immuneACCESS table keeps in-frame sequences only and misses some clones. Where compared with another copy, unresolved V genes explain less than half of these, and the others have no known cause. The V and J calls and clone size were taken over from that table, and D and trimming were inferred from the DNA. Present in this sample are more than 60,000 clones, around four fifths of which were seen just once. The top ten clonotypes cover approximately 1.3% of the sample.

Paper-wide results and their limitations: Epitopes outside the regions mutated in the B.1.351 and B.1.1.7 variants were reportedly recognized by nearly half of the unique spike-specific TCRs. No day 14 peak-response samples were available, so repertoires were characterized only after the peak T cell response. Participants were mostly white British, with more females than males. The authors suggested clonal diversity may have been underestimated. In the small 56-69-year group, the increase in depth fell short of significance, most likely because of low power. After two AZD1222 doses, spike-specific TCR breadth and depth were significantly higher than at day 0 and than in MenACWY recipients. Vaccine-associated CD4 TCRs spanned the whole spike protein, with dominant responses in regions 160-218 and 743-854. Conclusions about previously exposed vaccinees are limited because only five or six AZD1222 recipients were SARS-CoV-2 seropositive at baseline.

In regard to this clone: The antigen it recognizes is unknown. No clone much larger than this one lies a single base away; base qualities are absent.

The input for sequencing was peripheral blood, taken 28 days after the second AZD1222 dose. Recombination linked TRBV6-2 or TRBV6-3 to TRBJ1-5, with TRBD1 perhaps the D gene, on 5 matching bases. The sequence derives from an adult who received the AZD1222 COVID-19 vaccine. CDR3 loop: CASSYSSGVHQPQHF. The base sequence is TGTGCCAGCAGTTACTCTTCGGGGGTACATCAGCCCCAGCATTTT.